One TCR beta chain is described in this entry. This entry is derived from a study of CD8+ T cells in alopecia areata. The sequencing template was cDNA reverse transcribed from extracted RNA. Sequenced by immunoSEQ multiplex PCR; TCRdb stores in-frame clones only, minus some. The repertoire has just over 150,000 clones, around 71% of them found once; the top ten carry 0.91%. Treatment of the sample: oral pan-JAK inhibitor, 5-10 mg twice daily. Sequences were derived from CD4+ T cells sorted from blood, sampled at week 4, from a patient treated with tofacitinib. The clonotype was recovered from a human donor with alopecia areata.

For the CDR3, the DNA is TGTGCCAGCAGTTTCGACAGGGAACAGCCCCAGCATTTT. It codes for CASSFDREQPQHF. This rearrangement joins TRBV6-1 to TRBJ1-5, with TRBD1 matching 7 bases. J lost 7 bases, V lost 5 bases, and 5 bases had no gene match. Germline loops: CDR1 MNHNS, CDR2 SASEGT. The CDR3 length is 13 residues.